These 30 T cell receptor beta chains share one sample of origin, sequenced in a study of patients and donors after allogeneic stem cell transplantation. TCRdb used MiXCR to reprocess the RT-PCR reads, holding one entry per CDR3 protein. The sample consists of over 150,000 distinct CDR3 sequences, roughly 30% of them appearing once. Sample: blood, either unsorted or a sorted T cell fraction (not recorded which). All receptors derive from a human donor who was either an allogeneic HSCT recipient or a stem cell or donor lymphocyte infusion donor (not recorded which). It is not recorded whose cells these are; they may come from a transplant donor.

DNA for the CDR3: TGTGCCAGCAGAATGCGGGAGGGGTACAATGAGCAGTTCTTC. This gives the protein CASRMREGYNEQFF. This sequence joins TRBV7-9 and TRBJ2-1; 9 bases fit TRBD2. Germline V gene data show CDR1 as SEHNR and CDR2 as FQNEAQ (reference sequence). The CDR3 covers 14 residues. J lost 4 bases, V lost 6 bases, and 4 bases had no gene match.

The rearrangement uses TRBV6-2 or TRBV6-3 and TRBJ2-7, with 7 bases identical to TRBD2. V was pared by 2 bases and J by 2 bases, with 9 bases of the junction left unmatched. The CDR3 is made up of 16 amino acids. CDR1 is MNHEY, CDR2 SVGEGT, per germline. In DNA, the CDR3 is TGTGCCAGCAGTTACGCGGCGAGCGGGACTCCCTACGAGCAGTACTTC. It specifies CASSYAASGTPYEQYF.

In DNA, the CDR3 is TGCAGTGCTAGGGGCCTCGAGGGGACCACCTACGAGCAGTACTTC. Residues: CSARGLEGTTYEQYF. The V gene is TRBV20-1, the J gene TRBJ2-7; D may be TRBD1 or TRBD2 (5 bases each). Per germline, CDR1 DFQATT and CDR2 SNEGSKA (reference sequence). V lost 3 bases and J lost 2, with 17 bases in between. This CDR3 comprises 15 residues.

The V call is TRBV15, the J call TRBJ2-1; 9 bases are shared with TRBD2. The germline gives CDR1 LNHNV, CDR2 YYDKDF (reference sequence). V was pared by 0 bases and J by 6 bases, with 12 bases of the junction left unmatched. The CDR3 extends over 18 amino acids. CDR3 sequence reads: CATSRESWRLAVINEQFF. In DNA form, the CDR3 reads TGTGCCACCAGCAGAGAGAGCTGGCGACTAGCGGTAATCAATGAGCAGTTCTTC.

This clonotype was seen a few times. The chain uses TRBV25-1 and TRBJ1-4; D possibly corresponds to TRBD1 (6 bases). Deletions cut 2 bases from V and 9 bases from J, with 16 bases between. The CDR3 totals 15 residues. Germline values: CDR1 MGHDK, CDR2 SYGVNS. The CDR3 DNA is TGTGCCAGCAGTGAAGGTGGTACAGGGCCCAAAAAACTGTTTTTT. This translates into CASSEGGTGPKKLFF.

This clonotype has ten or more counts. The V call is TRBV7-2, the J call TRBJ1-1; 8 bases line up with TRBD1. The V and J ends lost 1 base and 1 base, in that order; junction bases with no gene match: 5. Germline assignment: CDR1 SGHTA and CDR2 FQGNSA. This CDR3 has 16 residues. CDR3 region: CASSLDLTGANTEAFF. CDR3 bases: TGTGCCAGCAGCTTAGACCTGACAGGGGCGAACACTGAAGCTTTCTTT.

The rearrangement links TRBV9 to TRBJ2-5; D unclear. The CDR3 runs to 13 residues. The V gene lost 0 bases and the J gene lost 0 bases, with 3 bases spanning the gap. Germline V gene data show CDR1 as SGDLS and CDR2 as YYNGEE. CDR3 amino acids: CASSVGDQETQYF. As DNA, the CDR3 is TGTGCCAGCAGCGTAGGCGACCAAGAGACCCAGTACTTC.

The V call is TRBV20-1, the J call TRBJ1-5, with D unclear. The germline CDR1 and CDR2 sequences are DFQATT and SNEGSKA (reference sequence). CDR3 length equals 14 residues. V lost 6 bases and J 4 bases, leaving 16 bases between the germline ends. This CDR3 is CSAPVGASNQPQHF. The CDR3, as DNA: TGCAGTGCGCCGGTAGGCGCGTCAAATCAGCCCCAGCATTTT.

The chain employs TRBV5-6 and TRBJ2-3; D is unclear. The germline V and J ends were trimmed by 4 bases and 3 bases, with 15 bases remaining between them. CDR1 is SGHDT, CDR2 YYEEEE, per germline. The CDR3 spans 15 residues. The CDR3 reads CASSRISMGTDTQYF. CDR3 in DNA: TGTGCCAGCAGCCGAATATCGATGGGTACAGATACGCAGTATTTT.

A few counts support this clonotype. The J gene is TRBJ2-1, the V gene TRBV12-3 or TRBV12-4; D gene ambiguous. The CDR3 has 14 residues. V lost 6 bases and J lost 2, with 11 bases in between. The CDR3 DNA follows: TGTGCCAGCAGGCCCCCCAAGGCCTACAATGAGCAGTTCTTC. It codes for CASRPPKAYNEQFF.

The chain combines TRBV20-1 with TRBJ1-1, with D possibly TRBD1 on 5 matching bases. CDR3 length: 12 residues. V was cut by 2 bases and J by 8 bases, with 12 bases left in between. Germline V gene lookup returns CDR1 DFQATT and CDR2 SNEGSKA (reference sequence). In nucleotides, the CDR3 is TGCAGTGCTAGAAAAGGGGCCGCAGAAGCTTTCTTT. It is translated as CSARKGAAEAFF.

V usage is TRBV25-1 and J usage is TRBJ2-7; D is unresolved. Germline lookup yields CDR1 MGHDK and CDR2 SYGVNS. The CDR3 is 13 amino acids. V was shortened by 4 bases and J by 5 bases, with 12 bases between the two germline ends. The CDR3 spells CASSGSLLNEQYF. CDR3 nucleotides: TGTGCCAGCAGTGGTAGCCTGCTGAACGAGCAGTACTTC.

The CDR3 sequence is CASSPRITEAFF. DNA for the CDR3: TGTGCCAGCTCACCGCGGATCACTGAAGCTTTCTTT. V is TRBV18 and J is TRBJ1-1; D is undetermined. This CDR3 has 12 amino acids. The germline gives CDR1 KGHSH, CDR2 LQKENI. Trimming removed 3 bases from V and 4 bases from J, with 6 bases in between.

A few counts support this clonotype. The V call is TRBV5-6, the J call TRBJ2-7; weak D call: TRBD2 (5 bases). The ends were cut back, 0 bases at V and 4 bases at J, with 23 bases in the middle. The CDR3 totals 18 residues. The germline V gene encodes CDR1 SGHDT and CDR2 YYEEEE. CDR3 loop: CASSLGLAVIYAGYEQYF. Written as DNA, the CDR3 is TGTGCCAGCAGCTTGGGGCTAGCCGTCATTTACGCTGGGTACGAGCAGTACTTC.

This clonotype has more than one count but fewer than ten. This chain joins TRBV6-5 and TRBJ1-6, with TRBD1 as a possible D gene (5 bases). The V end lost 3 bases, the J end lost 8 bases, and 17 bases lay between the germline ends. The CDR3 is made up of 16 amino acids. Germline V gives CDR1 MNHEY, CDR2 SVGAGI. The CDR3 DNA reads TGTGCCAGCAGTTATGCAGGTCTCTCAGGGTATTCACCCCTCCACTTT. Protein: CASSYAGLSGYSPLHF.

This chain joins TRBV20-1 and TRBJ1-5; maybe TRBD1 (5 bases). Germline assignment: CDR1 DFQATT and CDR2 SNEGSKA (reference sequence). The CDR3 consists of 13 residues. V lost 4 bases to trimming and J lost 2 bases, with 9 bases between them. The CDR3 DNA follows: TGCAGTGCTACACGGGACCGCAATCAGCCCCAGCATTTT. This codes for CSATRDRNQPQHF.

The chain links TRBV12-3 or TRBV12-4 to TRBJ2-1, with D possibly being TRBD2 (6 bases). With 6 bases removed from V and 0 bases from J, the gap between germline ends came to 12 bases. There are 15 residues in the CDR3. CDR3 amino acids: CASRAGPSSYNEQFF. The CDR3 DNA reads as TGTGCCAGCAGGGCGGGACCGAGCTCCTACAATGAGCAGTTCTTC.

This clonotype showed up just a few times. The chain uses TRBV29-1 and TRBJ1-1, with unresolved D. The CDR3 runs 13 residues. Germline-derived CDR1 and CDR2 are SQVTM and ANQGSEA. Trimming removed 6 bases at V and 1 base at J, with 12 bases between. This CDR3 reads CSVDLGGNTEAFF. DNA of the CDR3: TGCAGCGTCGATTTAGGTGGGAACACTGAAGCTTTCTTT.

The chain links TRBV12-3 or TRBV12-4 to TRBJ2-2; weak D call: TRBD2 (5 bases). V shed 6 bases and J shed 3 bases, with 8 bases lying between them. This CDR3 is built from 13 residues. The CDR3: CASSVDYTGELFF. CDR3 bases: TGTGCCAGCAGCGTGGACTACACCGGGGAGCTGTTTTTT.

This rearrangement joins TRBV7-9 to TRBJ2-7, with a tentative D call TRBD1 (5 bases). Germline CDR1 reads SEHNR; CDR2 reads FQNEAQ (reference sequence). CDR3 length: 16 residues. Trimming left V 5 bases short and J 0 bases short, with 17 bases between. The CDR3 here is CASSNRQTSSSYEQYF. In DNA form, the CDR3 reads TGTGCCAGCAGCAACAGACAGACCTCCAGCTCCTACGAGCAGTACTTC.

The sample holds a few counts of this clonotype. The J gene is TRBJ1-5, the V gene TRBV12-3 or TRBV12-4; D unresolved. The ends were cut back, 5 bases at V and 3 bases at J, with 14 bases in the middle. The CDR3 has 15 amino acids. In DNA form, the CDR3 reads TGTGCCAGCAGTCCGAACGACGGAATCAATCAGCCCCAGCATTTT. Translation gives CASSPNDGINQPQHF.

This clonotype was seen a handful of times. The J gene is TRBJ2-3, the V gene TRBV6-2 or TRBV6-3; possible D gene TRBD1, 6 bases. Germline V CDR1 and CDR2: MNHEY, SVGEGT. V lost 5 bases to trimming and J lost 7 bases, with 19 bases between them. The CDR3 has 15 amino acids. CDR3 bases: TGTGCCAGCAGTGAAGGACAGAGGTACCCAAATACGCAGTATTTT. This codes for CASSEGQRYPNTQYF.

The chain couples TRBV12-3 or TRBV12-4 to TRBJ2-3, with TRBD1 matching over 9 bases. The CDR3 is made up of 15 amino acids. After removal of 6 bases from V and 2 bases from J, the junction contained 6 bases not matched to a gene. The CDR3 loop reads CASSLQGADTDTQYF. CDR3 DNA: TGTGCCAGCAGCCTACAGGGGGCCGACACAGATACGCAGTATTTT.

The gene calls are TRBV3-1 and TRBJ2-4; tentative D call: TRBD2 (7 bases). Germline lookup yields CDR1 LGHDT and CDR2 YNNKEL (reference sequence). CDR3 length equals 16 residues. V was cut by 0 bases and J by 4 bases, with 13 bases left in between. In DNA, the CDR3 is TGTGCCAGCAGCCAAGAAGTGGCGGGGGCGAAAAACATTCAGTACTTC. Translating it yields CASSQEVAGAKNIQYF.

The V call is TRBV3-1, the J call TRBJ1-1; no reliable D call. The germline V and J ends were trimmed by 4 bases and 5 bases, with 17 bases remaining between them. CDR3 length: 15 amino acids. Germline CDR1 reads LGHDT; CDR2 reads YNNKEL (reference sequence). The CDR3 DNA sequence: TGTGCCAGCAGCCCTAAGGGAATCGCGGGGACTGAAGCTTTCTTT. Protein: CASSPKGIAGTEAFF.

The V and J genes are TRBV20-1 and TRBJ1-1; 7 positions agree with TRBD1. The germline CDR1 and CDR2 sequences are DFQATT and SNEGSKA (reference sequence). The ends lost 4 bases at V and 0 bases at J; junction bases unmatched: 2. The CDR3 runs 13 residues. The CDR3 reads CSAIQGLNTEAFF. The CDR3 bases are TGCAGTGCTATACAGGGGCTGAACACTGAAGCTTTCTTT.

This clonotype has more than one count but fewer than ten. The chain joins TRBV3-1 to TRBJ1-2; D not certain. Trimming removed 4 bases from V and 2 bases from J, with 8 bases in between. The CDR3 totals 13 residues. Looked up from germline, CDR1 is LGHDT and CDR2 is YNNKEL (reference sequence). The CDR3 region has the DNA TGTGCCAGCAGCCGAGGACTCAACTATGGCTACACCTTC. It is translated as CASSRGLNYGYTF.

V is TRBV18 and J is TRBJ1-2; D remains unclear. This CDR3 has 15 residues. With 2 bases removed from V and 0 bases from J, the gap between germline ends came to 10 bases. From germline, CDR1 is KGHSH and CDR2 LQKENI. The CDR3 sequence: CASSPRDNSNYGYTF. The DNA of the CDR3 is TGTGCCAGCTCACCAAGAGACAACTCTAACTATGGCTACACCTTC.

The chain joins TRBV20-1 to TRBJ1-2; no definite D call. Germline V gives CDR1 DFQATT, CDR2 SNEGSKA (reference sequence). The CDR3 runs 12 residues. V was cut by 6 bases and J by 8 bases, with 16 bases left in between. DNA of the CDR3: TGCAGTGCCCTAGACCCCAGGAGGGGCTACACCTTC. The encoded protein is CSALDPRRGYTF.

This clonotype was picked up one time. The genes are TRBV15 and TRBJ2-7; TRBD2 aligns across 13 bases. J lost 10 bases, V lost 3 bases, and 15 bases had no gene match. CDR3 length: 17 amino acids. CDR1 is LNHNV, CDR2 YYDKDF, per germline (reference sequence). The CDR3, as DNA: TGTGCCACCAGCAGTCTCGGTACTAGCGGGAGGGCCAGGTACCAGTACTTC. This encodes CATSSLGTSGRARYQYF. Variable domain in full (rest from reference TRBV15 and TRBJ2-7): DAMVIQNPRYQVTQFGKPVTLSCSQTLNHNVMYWYQQKSSQAPKLLFHYYDKDFNNEADTPDNFQSRRPNTSFCFLDIRSPGLGDTAMYLCATSSLGTSGRARYQYFGPGTRLTVT.